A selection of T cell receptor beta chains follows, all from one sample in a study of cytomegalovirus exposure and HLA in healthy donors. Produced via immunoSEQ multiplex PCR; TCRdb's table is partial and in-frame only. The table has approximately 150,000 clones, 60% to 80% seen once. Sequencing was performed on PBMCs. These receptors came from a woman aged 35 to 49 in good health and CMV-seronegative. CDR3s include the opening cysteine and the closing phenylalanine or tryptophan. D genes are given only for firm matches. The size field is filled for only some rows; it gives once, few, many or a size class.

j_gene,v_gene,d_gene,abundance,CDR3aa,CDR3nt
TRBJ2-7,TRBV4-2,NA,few,CASSQVRTLSYEQYF,TGTGCCAGCAGCCAAGTCCGGACTCTTTCCTACGAGCAGTACTTC
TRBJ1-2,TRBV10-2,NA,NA,CASSQLPRDYGYTF,TGCGCCAGCAGTCAATTACCCCGGGACTATGGCTACACCTTC
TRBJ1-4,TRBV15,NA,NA,CATKLGAFATNEKLFF,TGTGCCACCAAGTTAGGGGCCTTTGCAACTAATGAAAAACTGTTTTTT
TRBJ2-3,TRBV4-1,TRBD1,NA,CASSQGRLDRGTDTQYF,TGCGCCAGCAGCCAAGGCCGCCTGGACAGGGGCACAGATACGCAGTATTTT
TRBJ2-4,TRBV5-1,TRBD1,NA,CASSLDRGHIQYF,TGCGCCAGCAGCTTGGACAGGGGGCACATTCAGTACTTC
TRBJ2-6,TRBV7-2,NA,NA,CASSAGQIPGANGLTF,TGTGCCAGCAGCGCCGGACAGATACCTGGGGCCAACGGCCTGACTTTC
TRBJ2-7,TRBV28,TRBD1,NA,CASSTGTVSYEQYF,TGTGCCAGCAGTACCGGGACAGTCTCCTACGAGCAGTACTTC
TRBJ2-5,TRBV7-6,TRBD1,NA,CASSPRGTNQETQYF,TGTGCCAGCAGCCCCAGGGGGACAAACCAAGAGACCCAGTACTTC
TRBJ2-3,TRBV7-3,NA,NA,CASSKGVSTDTQYF,TGTGCCAGCAGTAAAGGGGTTAGCACAGATACGCAGTATTTT
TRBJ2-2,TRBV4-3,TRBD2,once,CASSQDASGGRITGELFF,TGCGCCAGCAGCCAAGATGCTAGCGGGGGGCGTATCACCGGGGAGCTGTTTTTT
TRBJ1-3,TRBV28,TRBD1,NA,CASSLMRDRAGNTIYF,TGTGCCAGCAGTTTAATGCGGGACAGGGCTGGAAACACCATATATTTT
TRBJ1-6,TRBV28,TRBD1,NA,CASRGQGVRPSYNSPLHF,TGTGCCAGCAGGGGCCAGGGGGTGCGCCCCTCCTATAATTCACCCCTCCACTTT
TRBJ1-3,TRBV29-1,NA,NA,CSVEEEGNTIYF,TGCAGCGTTGAAGAGGAGGGGAACACCATATATTTT